Below, one TCR beta chain is given with its context. Germline lookup yields CDR1 SGHRS and CDR2 YFSETQ. The CDR3 contains 15 residues. Trimming shortened V by 6 bases and J by 8 bases, and 20 bases separated the two germline ends. This specimen belongs to a study of OX40 agonist ivuxolimab in advanced cancers. The assay was immunoSEQ multiplex PCR, and TCRdb's table has in-frame clones only and misses some. This table has roughly 50,000 clones, around 77% appearing once. Here the sequenced sample was CD4+ or CD8+ T cells sorted from blood, taken in a trial of the OX40 agonist ivuxolimab. The chain links TRBV5-1 to TRBJ1-4; no reliable D call. The clonotype originates from an adult with an advanced solid tumor such as melanoma, head and neck, liver or kidney cancer. The CDR3 nucleotides are TGCGCCAGCACCGGGAGTCCGGCGGCAGGCGAAAAACTGTTTTTT. Its protein product is CASTGSPAAGEKLFF.